A single sample is the source of the 23 T cell receptor beta chains below, sequenced in a study of blood T cell repertoires in COVID-19. The data were produced by immunoSEQ multiplex PCR, yet TCRdb's version contains in-frame clones alone and is incomplete. The sample yields 150,000 to 180,000 clones, roughly 83% seen once. The sample consisted of peripheral blood. These receptors all come from a woman aged 55-69 years with acute or convalescent COVID-19.

The chain recombines TRBV18 with TRBJ1-2; 7 nucleotides line up with TRBD1. The V gene's germline CDR1 is KGHSH and CDR2 LQKENI. V lost 4 bases, J lost 6 bases, and 2 bases stayed unmatched. This CDR3 comprises 12 residues. CDR3 sequence reads: CASSRDRDGYTF. Written as DNA, the CDR3 is TGTGCCAGCTCACGCGACAGGGATGGCTACACCTTC. Supplemented by reference TRBV18 and TRBJ1-2, the full variable domain reads NAGVMQNPRHLVRRRGQEARLRCSPMKGHSHVYWYRQLPEEGLKFMVYLQKENIIDESGMPKERFSAEFPKEGPSILRIQQVVRGDSAAYFCASSRDRDGYTFGSGTRLTVV.

V gene TRBV19 combines with J gene TRBJ2-1; tentative D call: TRBD1 (6 bases). The CDR3 is made up of 15 amino acids. V lost 7 bases and J 3 bases, leaving 16 bases between the germline ends. The germline CDR1 and CDR2 sequences are LNHDA and SQIVND (reference sequence). The CDR3 loop is CASTTKQGSYNEQFF. The DNA for the CDR3 is TGTGCCAGTACCACAAAACAGGGTAGCTACAATGAGCAGTTCTTC.

This clone turned up a few times. This rearrangement joins TRBV2 to TRBJ1-1, with TRBD1 matching over 7 bases. The CDR3 length is 16 residues. J was trimmed by 4 bases and V by 2 bases; bases with no gene match: 10. Per germline, CDR1 SNHLY and CDR2 FYNNEI. This CDR3 reads CASSESRQGVGTEAFF. In DNA form, the CDR3 reads TGTGCCAGCAGTGAATCCCGGCAGGGGGTAGGCACTGAAGCTTTCTTT.

The chain links TRBV5-1 to TRBJ1-1; tentative D call: TRBD1 (5 bases). Germline-derived CDR1 and CDR2 are SGHRS and YFSETQ. V gave up 4 bases and J gave up 1 base, with 11 bases separating them. The CDR3 covers 14 residues. In DNA, the CDR3 is TGCGCCAGCAGCGCTCAAGGGGCGAACACTGAAGCTTTCTTT. It codes for CASSAQGANTEAFF.

The V and J genes are TRBV6-6 and TRBJ1-2; 7 nucleotides line up with TRBD1. The CDR3 has 11 amino acids. The J segment lost 6 bases and the V segment lost 6 bases, leaving 1 base of the junction unmatched. Germline V CDR1 and CDR2: MNHNY, SVGAGI (reference sequence). CDR3 bases: TGTGCCAGCAGACAGGGGAATGGCTACACCTTC. Its protein is CASRQGNGYTF.

The gene calls are TRBV9 and TRBJ2-5; 14 bases align to TRBD2. Germline lookup yields CDR1 SGDLS and CDR2 YYNGEE. This CDR3 has 17 residues. With 4 bases clipped from V and 4 bases from J, the junction kept 9 bases outside the gene matches. CDR3 DNA sequence: TGTGCCAGCAGCCGGGGACTAGCGGGAGCTTTGGTAGAGACCCAGTACTTC. This codes for CASSRGLAGALVETQYF.

V gene TRBV21-1 combines with J gene TRBJ2-7; the DNA was not used to check the table's D call, TRBD1. TRBV21-1 constitutes a pseudogene. The CDR3 sequence is 19 residues long. The CDR3 spells CASTKSARPGQGTSYEQYV. CDR3 sequence (DNA): TGTGCCAGCACCAAAAGTGCGAGACCGGGACAGGGGACTTCCTACGAGCAGTACGTC.

The chain joins TRBV6-5 to TRBJ2-3, with 9 bases fitting TRBD2. The CDR3 runs to 16 residues. Per the germline V gene, CDR1 is MNHEY and CDR2 is SVGAGI. With 4 bases clipped from V and 9 bases from J, the junction kept 14 bases outside the gene matches. The CDR3 DNA sequence: TGTGCCAGCAGTTCGGGACTAGCCGGAGAGGGGCCGACGCAGTATTTT. It yields the protein CASSSGLAGEGPTQYF.

The chain joins TRBV2 to TRBJ1-2; D is unclear. V gave up 6 bases and J gave up 8 bases, with 37 bases separating them. Germline CDR1 SNHLY, CDR2 FYNNEI. The CDR3 sequence is 20 residues long. CDR3 region: CASSPSPQISMSQHHGGYTF. CDR3 nucleotide sequence: TGTGCCAGCAGCCCTAGCCCCCAGATTTCTATGTCACAACACCACGGCGGCTACACCTTC.

The CDR3 here is CAWYRGLLYTGELFF. The CDR3 bases are TGTGCCTGGTACAGGGGGTTGTTGTACACCGGGGAGCTGTTTTTT. The rearrangement joins TRBV30 to TRBJ2-2; TRBD1 matches at 8 bases. This CDR3 has 15 residues. The V and J ends lost 5 bases and 3 bases, in that order; junction bases with no gene match: 8. Germline loops: CDR1 GTSNPN, CDR2 SVGIG (reference sequence).

V and J are TRBV13 and TRBJ2-5; 10 nucleotides match TRBD2. Germline trimming cut 4 bases from V and 4 bases from J; bases unmatched to any gene: 15. Germline V gene data show CDR1 as PRHDT and CDR2 as FYEKMQ (reference sequence). This CDR3 contains 18 residues. In nucleotides, the CDR3 is TGTGCCAGCAGCTCCACTAGCGGGGCCGTAAAGGGGTCAGAGACCCAGTACTTC. Translation gives CASSSTSGAVKGSETQYF.

This rearrangement joins TRBV7-9 to TRBJ2-7; tentative D call: TRBD1 (6 bases). Trimming left V 5 bases short and J 2 bases short, with 13 bases between. CDR3 length equals 14 residues. Germline values: CDR1 SEHNR, CDR2 FQNEAQ (reference sequence). The DNA of the CDR3 is TGTGCCAGCAGCCTCTTACAGGGACCCTACGAGCAGTACTTC. Translation: CASSLLQGPYEQYF.

The rearrangement joins TRBV2 to TRBJ1-5, with TRBD1 identical over 7 bases. Germline-derived CDR1 and CDR2 are SNHLY and FYNNEI. After removal of 7 bases from V and 4 bases from J, the junction contained 4 bases not matched to a gene. CDR3 length: 13 amino acids. The CDR3 spells CASNPQGNQPQHF. CDR3 DNA sequence: TGTGCCAGCAACCCACAGGGGAATCAGCCCCAGCATTTT. Full variable domain (rest looked up from reference TRBV2 and TRBJ1-5): EPEVTQTPSHQVTQMGQEVILRCVPISNHLYFYWYRQILGQKVEFLVSFYNNEISEKSEIFDDQFSVERPDGSNFTLKIRSTKLEDSAMYFCASNPQGNQPQHFGDGTRLSIL.

The rearrangement uses TRBV11-3 and TRBJ2-1, with TRBD2 matching over 12 bases. J was trimmed by 6 bases and V by 5 bases; bases with no gene match: 5. This CDR3 comprises 15 residues. Germline loops: CDR1 SGHNT, CDR2 YENEEA. DNA of the CDR3: TGTGCCAGCAGCCCCGGACTAGCGGGGCCCAATGAGCAGTTCTTC. As protein: CASSPGLAGPNEQFF.

V gene TRBV9 combines with J gene TRBJ1-6, with 9 bases lining up with TRBD1. Per the germline V gene, CDR1 is SGDLS and CDR2 is YYNGEE. After removal of 2 bases from V and 0 bases from J, the junction contained 0 bases not matched to a gene. The length of the CDR3 is 16 residues. For the CDR3, the DNA is TGTGCCAGCAGCGTGACAGGGGGCTCCTATAATTCACCCCTCCACTTT. It is translated as CASSVTGGSYNSPLHF.

The chain combines TRBV27 with TRBJ2-7; 8 bases are shared with TRBD2. Germline CDR1 and CDR2: MNHEY and SMNVEV (reference sequence). The J segment lost 7 bases and the V segment lost 8 bases, leaving 19 bases of the junction unmatched. The CDR3 is made up of 16 amino acids. CDR3 DNA: TGTGCCAGCCGTGGGGGCTCTTTAGCGGGGCGAGGGGAGCAGTACTTC. This gives the protein CASRGGSLAGRGEQYF.

The chain recombines TRBV7-8 with TRBJ2-1, with D perhaps matching TRBD2 (5 bases). Trimming cost V 5 bases and J 13 bases, with 24 bases left between them. Germline CDR1 reads SGHVS; CDR2 reads FQNEAQ. This CDR3 contains 15 residues. For the CDR3, the DNA is TGTGCCAGCAGCCCGTTCGCCGGGGTGGGCGTCAGACAGTTCTTC. Protein sequence: CASSPFAGVGVRQFF. The full variable domain, completed using reference TRBV7-8 and TRBJ2-1, is GAGVSQSPRYKVAKRGQDVALRCDPISGHVSLFWYQQALGQGPEFLTYFQNEAQLDKSGLPSDRFFAERPEGSVSTLKIQRTQQEDSAVYLCASSPFAGVGVRQFFGPGTRLTVL.

This clone was observed a handful of times. The chain employs TRBV3-1 (or the pseudogene TRBV3-2) and TRBJ1-1; TRBD1 might be the D (6 bases). This CDR3 contains 16 residues. CDR1 is LGHDT and CDR2 is YNNKEL in the germline V gene (reference sequence). Trimming shortened V by 4 bases and J by 4 bases, and 19 bases separated the two germline ends. The CDR3 loop is CASSPHGGQLGTEAFF. CDR3 DNA: TGTGCCAGCAGCCCCCACGGGGGGCAATTAGGCACTGAAGCTTTCTTT.

The chain couples TRBV18 to TRBJ2-4; 8 bases line up with TRBD2. Germline V gene data show CDR1 as KGHSH and CDR2 as LQKENI. The CDR3 is 14 residues long. Trimming at V came to 6 bases and at J to 4 bases, leaving 5 bases not matched to a gene. DNA of the CDR3: TGTGCCAGCTCCCCTACTAGCGGAAAAAACATTCAGTACTTC. As protein: CASSPTSGKNIQYF.

The CDR3 DNA sequence: TGTGCCAGTAGTATTCCAGGGGGTCCTTACACCTTC. Translated, it gives CASSIPGGPYTF. The gene calls are TRBV19 and TRBJ1-2; 7 nucleotides match TRBD1. J was trimmed by 11 bases and V by 3 bases; bases with no gene match: 6. The germline CDR1 and CDR2 sequences are LNHDA and SQIVND (reference sequence). CDR3 length: 12 residues.

This sequence joins TRBV27 and TRBJ1-1; D gene unclear. CDR3 length equals 17 residues. V dropped 7 bases and J dropped 4 bases, with 25 bases sitting between them. The germline V gene encodes CDR1 MNHEY and CDR2 SMNVEV (reference sequence). Here the CDR3 reads CASISLGRGPRGTEAFF. CDR3 DNA sequence: TGTGCCAGCATCTCTCTCGGGAGAGGGCCACGCGGCACTGAAGCTTTCTTT.

The V gene is TRBV4-1, the J gene TRBJ2-5; D is uncertain. Trimming left V 1 base short and J 0 bases short, with 12 bases between. Germline assignment: CDR1 MGHRA and CDR2 YSYEKL. This CDR3 has 16 residues. CDR3 loop: CASSQGLTQYQETQYF. For the CDR3, the DNA is TGCGCCAGCAGCCAAGGCCTCACACAGTACCAAGAGACCCAGTACTTC.

This chain uses TRBV2 with TRBJ1-6; D call uncertain. The CDR3 sequence is 12 residues long. Germline values: CDR1 SNHLY, CDR2 FYNNEI. Deletions cut 4 bases from V and 8 bases from J, with 6 bases between. The CDR3 DNA is TGTGCCAGCAGTGGACAAGATTCACCCCTCCACTTT. It codes for CASSGQDSPLHF.